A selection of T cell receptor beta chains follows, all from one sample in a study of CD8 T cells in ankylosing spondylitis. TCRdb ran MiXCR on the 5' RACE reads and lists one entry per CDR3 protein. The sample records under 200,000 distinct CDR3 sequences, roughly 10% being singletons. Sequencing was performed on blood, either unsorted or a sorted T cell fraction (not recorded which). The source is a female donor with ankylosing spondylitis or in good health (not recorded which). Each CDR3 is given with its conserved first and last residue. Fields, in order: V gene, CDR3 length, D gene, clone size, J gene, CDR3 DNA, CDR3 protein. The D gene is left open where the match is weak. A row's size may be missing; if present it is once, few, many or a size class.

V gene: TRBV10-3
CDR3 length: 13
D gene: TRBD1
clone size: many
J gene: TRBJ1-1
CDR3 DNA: TGTGCCATCAGTGGACAGGGGTCGGCTGAAGCTTTCTTT
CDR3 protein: CAISGQGSAEAFF

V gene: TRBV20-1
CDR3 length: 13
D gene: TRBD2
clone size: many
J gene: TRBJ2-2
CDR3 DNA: TGCACCGCGGGAGAGGAGAACACCGGGGAGCTGTTTTTT
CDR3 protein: CTAGEENTGELFF

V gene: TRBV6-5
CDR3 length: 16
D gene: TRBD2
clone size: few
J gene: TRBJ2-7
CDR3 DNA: TGTGCCAGCAGTTACTCGACTAGCGGGAGCTCCTACGAGCAGTACTTC
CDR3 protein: CASSYSTSGSSYEQYF

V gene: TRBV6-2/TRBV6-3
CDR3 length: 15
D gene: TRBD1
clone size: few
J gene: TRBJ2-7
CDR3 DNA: TGTGCCAGCAGTGTCCGGGACAGGGGGCTCGATGAGCAGTACTTC
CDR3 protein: CASSVRDRGLDEQYF

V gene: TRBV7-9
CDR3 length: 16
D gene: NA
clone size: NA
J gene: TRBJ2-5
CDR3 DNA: TGTGCCAGCAGCTCCACCGGGTTGCGGGCCCAAGAGACCCAGTACTTC
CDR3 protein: CASSSTGLRAQETQYF

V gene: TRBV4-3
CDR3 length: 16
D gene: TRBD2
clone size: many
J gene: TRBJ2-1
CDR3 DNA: TGCGCCAGCAGCCAAGCAGGACTAGCCGCAAACAATGAGCAGTTCTTC
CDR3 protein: CASSQAGLAANNEQFF

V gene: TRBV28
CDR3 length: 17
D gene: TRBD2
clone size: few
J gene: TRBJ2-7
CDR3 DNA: TGTGCCAGCAGCCGCCCCCGACGGACTAGCGGGAGGGCCGTGCAGTACTTC
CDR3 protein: CASSRPRRTSGRAVQYF

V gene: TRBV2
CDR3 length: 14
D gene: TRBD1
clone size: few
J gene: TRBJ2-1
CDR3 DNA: TGTGCCAGCGGGGCGACAGGGCCGCTTCGGGGGCAGTTCTTC
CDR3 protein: CASGATGPLRGQFF

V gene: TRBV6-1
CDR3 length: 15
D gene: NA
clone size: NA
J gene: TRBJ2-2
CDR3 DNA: TGTGCATCCAGCCGCCAGGGCTCGAACACCGGGGAGCTGTTTTTT
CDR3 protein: CASSRQGSNTGELFF

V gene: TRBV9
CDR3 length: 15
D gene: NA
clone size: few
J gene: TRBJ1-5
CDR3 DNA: TGTGCCAGCAGCCTCGGCGAGAACAGCAATCAGCCCCAGCATTTT
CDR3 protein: CASSLGENSNQPQHF

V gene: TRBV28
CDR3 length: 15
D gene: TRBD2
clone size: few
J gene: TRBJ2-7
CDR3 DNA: TGTGCCAGCACCTCGGGAGGTTTAGCCTCCTACGAGCAGTACTTC
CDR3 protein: CASTSGGLASYEQYF

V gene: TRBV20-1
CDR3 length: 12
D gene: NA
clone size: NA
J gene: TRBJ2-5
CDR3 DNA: TGCAGTGCCCCGACTAGTCGGGAGACCCAGTACTTC
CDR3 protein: CSAPTSRETQYF

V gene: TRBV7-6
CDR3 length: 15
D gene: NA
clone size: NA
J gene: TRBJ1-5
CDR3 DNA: TGTGCCAGCAGTCCCCAAGGCGTCCCCAATCAGCCCCAGCATTTT
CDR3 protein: CASSPQGVPNQPQHF

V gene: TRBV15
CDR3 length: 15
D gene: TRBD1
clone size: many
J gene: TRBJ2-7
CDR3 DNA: TGTGCCACCAGCAGAGCCACAGGGGGGACCTACGAGCAGTACTTC
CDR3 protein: CATSRATGGTYEQYF

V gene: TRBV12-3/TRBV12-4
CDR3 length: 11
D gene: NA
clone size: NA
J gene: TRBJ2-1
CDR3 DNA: TGTGCCAGCACCATTGCTGGTCCGCAGTTCTTC
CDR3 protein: CASTIAGPQFF

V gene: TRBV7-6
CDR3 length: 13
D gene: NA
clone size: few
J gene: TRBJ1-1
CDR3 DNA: TGTGCCAGCAGCCCCTCCCCCGGGCCCGCGGCTTTCTTT
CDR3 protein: CASSPSPGPAAFF

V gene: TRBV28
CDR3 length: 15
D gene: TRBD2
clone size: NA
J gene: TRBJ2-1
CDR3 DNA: TGTGCCAGCAGTTTATGGGCTAGCGGATACAATGAGCAGTTCTTC
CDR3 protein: CASSLWASGYNEQFF

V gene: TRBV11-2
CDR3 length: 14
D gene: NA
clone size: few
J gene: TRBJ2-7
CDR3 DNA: TGTGCCAGCAGCTTAGCGGGGGCCCCCTACGAGCAGTACTTC
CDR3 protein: CASSLAGAPYEQYF

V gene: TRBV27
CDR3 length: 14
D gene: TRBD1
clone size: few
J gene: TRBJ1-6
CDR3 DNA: TGTGCCAGCAGGCCAGGACAGGAAGATTCACCCCTCCACTTT
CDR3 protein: CASRPGQEDSPLHF

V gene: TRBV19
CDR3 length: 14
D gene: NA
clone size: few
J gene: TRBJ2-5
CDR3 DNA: TGTGCCAGTAGTATTGACAGCCTCCAAGAGACCCAGTACTTC
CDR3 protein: CASSIDSLQETQYF

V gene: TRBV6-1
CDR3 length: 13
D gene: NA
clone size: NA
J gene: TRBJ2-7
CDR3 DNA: TGTGCCAGCAGCCCGACAGGAGGATGGGAGCAGTACTTC
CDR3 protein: CASSPTGGWEQYF

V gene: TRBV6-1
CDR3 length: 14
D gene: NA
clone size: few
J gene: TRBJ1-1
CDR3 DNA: TGTGCCACCTCCCCGGGACACACGAACACTGAAGCTTTCTTT
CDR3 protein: CATSPGHTNTEAFF

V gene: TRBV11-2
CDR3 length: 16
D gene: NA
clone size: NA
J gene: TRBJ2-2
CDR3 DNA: TGTGCCAGCAGCTTACTTACGGCGACGAACACCGGGGAGCTGTTTTTT
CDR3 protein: CASSLLTATNTGELFF

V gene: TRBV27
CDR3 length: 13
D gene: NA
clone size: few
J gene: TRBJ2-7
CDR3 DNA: TGTGCCAGCAGTTTCGCAGGGGACTACGAGCAGTACTTC
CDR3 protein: CASSFAGDYEQYF

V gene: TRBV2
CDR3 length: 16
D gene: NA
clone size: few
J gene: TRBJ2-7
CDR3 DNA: TGTGCCAGCAGTGAAGAGCCTCAACCACTTAACTACGAGCAGTACTTC
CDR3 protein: CASSEEPQPLNYEQYF

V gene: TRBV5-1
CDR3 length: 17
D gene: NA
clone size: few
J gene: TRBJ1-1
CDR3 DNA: TGCGCCAGCAGTCATGCCTGGGCCGGGACGGTGAACACTGAAGCTTTCTTT
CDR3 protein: CASSHAWAGTVNTEAFF

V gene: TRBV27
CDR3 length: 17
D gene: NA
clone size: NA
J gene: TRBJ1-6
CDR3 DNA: TGTGCCAGCAGTCCAACATCCGGGGGTACCTATAATTCACCCCTCCACTTT
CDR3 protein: CASSPTSGGTYNSPLHF

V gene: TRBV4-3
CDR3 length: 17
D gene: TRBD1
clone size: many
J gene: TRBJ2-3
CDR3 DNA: TGCGCCAGCAGCATTCTCTGGACAGGGGAGGCCACAGATACGCAGTATTTT
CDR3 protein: CASSILWTGEATDTQYF

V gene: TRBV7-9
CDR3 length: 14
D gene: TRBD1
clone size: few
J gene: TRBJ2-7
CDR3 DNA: TGTGCCAGCAGCTTAGCCGGGACAGTTTACGAGCAGTACTTC
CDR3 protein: CASSLAGTVYEQYF

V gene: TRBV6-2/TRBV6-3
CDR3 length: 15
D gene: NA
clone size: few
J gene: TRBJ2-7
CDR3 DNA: TGTGCCAGCAGTTACTGGGCGGGAACCGCCTACGAGCAGTACTTC
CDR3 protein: CASSYWAGTAYEQYF

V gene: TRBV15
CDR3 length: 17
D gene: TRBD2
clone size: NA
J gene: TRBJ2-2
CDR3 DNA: TGTGCCACCAGCAGAGCTCCGGGACTAGGGTACACCGGGGAGCTGTTTTTT
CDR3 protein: CATSRAPGLGYTGELFF

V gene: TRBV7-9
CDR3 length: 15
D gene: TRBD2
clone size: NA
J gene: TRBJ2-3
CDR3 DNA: TGTGCCAGCAGCTCTGGACCTTGGGGGGGGGATACGCAGTATTTT
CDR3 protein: CASSSGPWGGDTQYF

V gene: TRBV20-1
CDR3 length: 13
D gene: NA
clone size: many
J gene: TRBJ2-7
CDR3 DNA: TGCAGTGCTAGTTATGTTGGCACCTACGAGCAGTACTTC
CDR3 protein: CSASYVGTYEQYF

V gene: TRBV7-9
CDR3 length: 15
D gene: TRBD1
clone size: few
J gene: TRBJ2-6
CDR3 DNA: TGTGCCAGCAGCCGACGACAGGGATTGGCCAACGTCCTGACTTTC
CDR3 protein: CASSRRQGLANVLTF

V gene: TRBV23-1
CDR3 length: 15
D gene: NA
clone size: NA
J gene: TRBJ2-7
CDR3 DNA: TGCGCCAGCAACCGATTTAACAGGTTTTCCTACGAGCAGTACTTC
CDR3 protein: CASNRFNRFSYEQYF

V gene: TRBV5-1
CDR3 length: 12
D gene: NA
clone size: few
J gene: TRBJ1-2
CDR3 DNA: TGCGCCAGCAGCTTAGATAACTATGGCTACACCTTC
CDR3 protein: CASSLDNYGYTF

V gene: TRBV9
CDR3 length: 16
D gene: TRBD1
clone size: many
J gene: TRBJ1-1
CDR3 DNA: TGTGCCAGCAGCGGGGGGACAGGGGGCATCGGGACTGAAGCTTTCTTT
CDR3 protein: CASSGGTGGIGTEAFF

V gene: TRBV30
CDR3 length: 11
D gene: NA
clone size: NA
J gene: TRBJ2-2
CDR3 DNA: TGTGCCTGGTTGGTGGCCGGGGAGCTGTTTTTT
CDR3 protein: CAWLVAGELFF

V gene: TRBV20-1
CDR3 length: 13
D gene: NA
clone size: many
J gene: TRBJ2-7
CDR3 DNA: TGCAGTGCTAGAGTAAGATCCAGATACGAGCAGTACTTC
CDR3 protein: CSARVRSRYEQYF

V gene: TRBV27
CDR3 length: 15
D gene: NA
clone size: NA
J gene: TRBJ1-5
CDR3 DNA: TGTGCCAGCAGTACCGGACGGATTAGCAATCAGCCCCAGCATTTT
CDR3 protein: CASSTGRISNQPQHF

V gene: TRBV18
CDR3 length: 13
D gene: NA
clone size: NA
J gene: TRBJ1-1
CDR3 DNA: TGTGCCAGCTCCCTCCCCCCTGGCAGTGAAGCTTTCTTT
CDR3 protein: CASSLPPGSEAFF

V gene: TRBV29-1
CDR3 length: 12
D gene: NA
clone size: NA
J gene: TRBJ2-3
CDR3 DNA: TGCAGCGCATCCCCAGGGGCAGATACGCAGTATTTT
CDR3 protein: CSASPGADTQYF

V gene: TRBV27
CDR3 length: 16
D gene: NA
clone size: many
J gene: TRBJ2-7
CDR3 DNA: TGTGCCAGCAGTTTAGGCGGGACAGAACTTTCTTACGAGCAGTACTTC
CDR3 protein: CASSLGGTELSYEQYF

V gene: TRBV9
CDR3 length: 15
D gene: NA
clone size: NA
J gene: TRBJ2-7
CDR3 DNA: TGTGCCAGCAGCGTCGAAGGATCGGCGGGGTACGAGCAGTACTTC
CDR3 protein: CASSVEGSAGYEQYF

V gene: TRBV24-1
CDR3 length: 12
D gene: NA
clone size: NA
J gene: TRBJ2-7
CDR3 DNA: TGTGCCACCAGTGATTCCACCTACGAGCAGTACTTC
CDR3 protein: CATSDSTYEQYF

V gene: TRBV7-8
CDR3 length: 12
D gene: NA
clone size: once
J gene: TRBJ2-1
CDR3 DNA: TGTGCCAGCAGCACGGCCGGGAATGAGCAGTTCTTC
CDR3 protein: CASSTAGNEQFF

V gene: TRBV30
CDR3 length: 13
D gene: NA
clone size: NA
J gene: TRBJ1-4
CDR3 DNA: TGTGCCTGGACGGACGGGGCCCGGGAAAAACTGTTTTTT
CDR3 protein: CAWTDGAREKLFF

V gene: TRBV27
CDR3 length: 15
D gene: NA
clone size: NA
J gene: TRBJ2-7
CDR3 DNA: TGTGCCAGCAGTTTACCCTCCGGGGGCGGGTACGAGCAGTACTTC
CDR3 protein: CASSLPSGGGYEQYF

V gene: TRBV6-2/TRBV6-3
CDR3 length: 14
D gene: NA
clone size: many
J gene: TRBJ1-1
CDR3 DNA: TGTGCCAGCAGTTGGCAGTTTTCGGACCCTGAAGCTTTCTTT
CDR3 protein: CASSWQFSDPEAFF

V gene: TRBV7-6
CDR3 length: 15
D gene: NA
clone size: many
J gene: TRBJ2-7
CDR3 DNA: TGTGCCAGCAGCCCCTATGGGGGACATTCCTACGAGCAGTACTTC
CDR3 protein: CASSPYGGHSYEQYF

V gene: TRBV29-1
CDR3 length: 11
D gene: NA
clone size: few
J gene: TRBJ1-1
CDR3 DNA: TGCAGCGCCTCCATTACCGAGGAAGCTTTCTTT
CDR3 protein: CSASITEEAFF

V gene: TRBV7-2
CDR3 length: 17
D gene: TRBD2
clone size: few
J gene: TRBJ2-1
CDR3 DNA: TGTGCCAGCAGCCCCCGACCACTAGCGGGAGTAAGCAATGAGCAGTTCTTC
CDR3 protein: CASSPRPLAGVSNEQFF

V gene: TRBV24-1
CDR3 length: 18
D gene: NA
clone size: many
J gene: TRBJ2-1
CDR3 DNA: TGTGCCACCAGTGATTCTCTCCGGGGACGGGCTGCTAACAATGAGCAGTTCTTC
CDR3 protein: CATSDSLRGRAANNEQFF